The 19 T cell receptor beta chains below were found in one sample sequenced in a study of blood T cells in healthy people across ages (dated by TCRdb to 2015 to 2017). Library preparation was by 5' RACE. TCRdb shows the sequencer as Illumina HiSeq 2500. A second roughly 6 to 12 cycle PCR used a sample-barcoded 5' primer and a J-beta primer mix. TCRdb took the public reads, trimmed them with fastp at Q25, ran MiXCR for clone calling and kept in-frame beta chains. Merged by CDR3 protein, the rows form single entries marked with the most common genes and DNA. The sample includes about 2 million distinct CDR3 sequences, with approximately 50% observed a single time. Together, the top ten hold 2.1% of the sample. Sequencing used blood. The receptors were sampled from a woman between 35 and 50 years old in good health.

J is TRBJ1-2 and V is TRBV9, with D perhaps matching TRBD1 (5 bases). Per the germline V gene, CDR1 is SGDLS and CDR2 is YYNGEE. The V and J ends lost 4 bases and 4 bases respectively, with 17 bases between them. CDR3 size: 15 residues. The CDR3 region is CASSSSPDSLYGYTF. CDR3 DNA sequence: TGTGCCAGCAGCTCGAGCCCCGACAGCCTCTATGGCTACACCTTC.

This rearrangement joins TRBV21-1 to TRBJ2-7. TRBV21-1 is marked as a pseudogene. The CDR3 spans 18 residues. CDR3 residues: CASSKGAEESGESYEQYF. The CDR3 region has the DNA TGTGCCAGCAGCAAAGGGGCTGAGGAAAGTGGAGAATCCTACGAGCAGTACTTC.

V usage is TRBV6-1 and J usage is TRBJ1-1, with D maybe TRBD1 (5 bases). V was trimmed by 1 base and J by 5 bases, leaving 14 bases between them. Germline-derived CDR1 and CDR2 are MNHNS and SASEGT. CDR3 length: 15 amino acids. CDR3 nucleotide sequence: TGTGCCAGCAGTGAAGGGGTCAGGGTTGGGACTGAAGCTTTCTTT. It yields the protein CASSEGVRVGTEAFF.

This clonotype turned up a few times. This chain connects TRBV28 to TRBJ2-4; 7 bases map to TRBD2. With V trimmed by 5 bases and J by 2 bases, 9 bases remained unmatched. The CDR3 covers 16 residues. Looked up from germline, CDR1 is MDHEN and CDR2 is SYDVKM. CDR3 sequence: CASSTGQGGTKNIQYF. As DNA, the CDR3 is TGTGCCAGCAGTACTGGGCAGGGAGGGACCAAAAACATTCAGTACTTC.

This clonotype was seen just once. V and J are TRBV24-1 and TRBJ2-3; D is unclear. Trimming pared 1 base from V and 0 bases from J, leaving 7 bases between. The germline CDR1 and CDR2 sequences are KGHDR and SFDVKD. The CDR3 is made up of 15 amino acids. CDR3 coding DNA: TGTGCCACCAGTGATTTACCTCCCAGCACAGATACGCAGTATTTT. It codes for CATSDLPPSTDTQYF.

The V gene is TRBV7-8, the J gene TRBJ2-3; TRBD2 aligns across 9 bases. Germline trimming cut 0 bases from V and 6 bases from J; bases unmatched to any gene: 1. This CDR3 comprises 14 residues. CDR1 SGHVS and CDR2 FQNEAQ come from the germline V gene. Here the CDR3 reads CASSLAAGGDTQYF. CDR3 DNA: TGTGCCAGCAGCTTAGCGGCGGGGGGGGATACGCAGTATTTT.

V usage is TRBV7-3 and J usage is TRBJ2-1, with unresolved D. Germline values: CDR1 SGHTA, CDR2 FQGTGA. Trimming took 7 bases from V and 5 from J, leaving 9 bases between them. This CDR3 has 12 residues. CDR3 DNA: TGTGCCAGCACGGACCCAAACAATGAGCAGTTCTTC. Its protein product is CASTDPNNEQFF.

The chain joins TRBV5-1 to TRBJ1-2; a possible D gene is TRBD1 (5 bases). This CDR3 has 14 residues. Germline assignment: CDR1 SGHRS and CDR2 YFSETQ. The V end lost 4 bases, the J end lost 4 bases, and 14 bases lay between the germline ends. The CDR3 here is CASSERPGTYGYTF. CDR3 in DNA: TGCGCCAGCAGCGAGAGACCTGGGACCTATGGCTACACCTTC.

The V gene is TRBV7-2, the J gene TRBJ2-5, with TRBD2 matching over 7 bases. Trimming at V came to 5 bases and at J to 4 bases, leaving 10 bases not matched to a gene. Germline values: CDR1 SGHTA, CDR2 FQGNSA. This CDR3 is built from 15 residues. The CDR3: CASSQPRGSGETQYF. In DNA form, the CDR3 reads TGTGCCAGCAGCCAACCGCGGGGGTCGGGAGAGACCCAGTACTTC.

For the CDR3, the DNA is TGCGCCAGCAGCGTGGCAGGGACAGGGAACAGGGAGCTGTTTTTT. It encodes CASSVAGTGNRELFF. This chain joins TRBV5-1 and TRBJ2-2, with 9 nucleotides matching TRBD1. The CDR3 sequence is 15 residues long. The J segment lost 9 bases and the V segment lost 4 bases, leaving 10 bases of the junction unmatched. In germline, CDR1 is SGHRS, CDR2 YFSETQ.

The CDR3 sequence is CASSLAATQETQYF. The CDR3 bases are TGTGCCAGCAGTTTAGCAGCCACTCAAGAGACCCAGTACTTC. The chain recombines TRBV12-3 or TRBV12-4 with TRBJ2-5, with D unclear. V was cut by 0 bases and J by 2 bases, with 7 bases left in between. The CDR3 is 14 residues long.

This clonotype showed up just a few times. This chain connects TRBV5-6 to TRBJ2-1, with D perhaps being TRBD1 or TRBD2 (5 bases each). Trimming cost V 3 bases and J 6 bases, with 22 bases left between them. This CDR3 has 17 residues. In germline, CDR1 is SGHDT, CDR2 YYEEEE. CDR3 in DNA: TGTGCCAGCAGCTCCCTGCTGCCGGGTAGGGACCTCAATGAGCAGTTCTTC. Its protein product is CASSSLLPGRDLNEQFF.

The chain uses TRBV29-1 and TRBJ2-3; D is possibly TRBD2 (5 bases). Germline lookup yields CDR1 SQVTM and CDR2 ANQGSEA. The ends were cut back, 4 bases at V and 6 bases at J, with 11 bases in the middle. The CDR3 is 12 residues long. CDR3 sequence: CSVGRSMDTQYF. CDR3 DNA: TGCAGCGTTGGGAGGTCCATGGATACGCAGTATTTT.

The chain couples TRBV5-4 to TRBJ1-2, with D possibly TRBD1 on 6 matching bases. Trimming pared 0 bases from V and 8 bases from J, leaving 14 bases between. Per germline, CDR1 SGHNT and CDR2 YYREEE (reference sequence). The CDR3 has 14 residues. Here the CDR3 reads CASSLVGGREGYTF. The DNA of the CDR3 is TGTGCCAGCAGCTTGGTAGGGGGAAGGGAAGGCTACACCTTC.

The rearrangement links TRBV9 to TRBJ2-3; D is perhaps TRBD1 (7 bases). Germline CDR1 SGDLS, CDR2 YYNGEE. Trimming stripped 1 base from V and 0 bases from J, with 27 bases between. This CDR3 region has 21 residues. The CDR3 loop is CASSVQSGGGEAVSSTDTQYF. The CDR3 region has the DNA TGTGCCAGCAGCGTACAGTCCGGAGGGGGCGAGGCTGTCTCTAGCACAGATACGCAGTATTTT.

V gene TRBV7-3 combines with J gene TRBJ2-1; 7 bases align to TRBD1. CDR1 is SGHTA and CDR2 is FQGTGA in the germline V gene. V was pared by 4 bases and J by 0 bases, with 6 bases of the junction left unmatched. The CDR3 is 16 residues long. The CDR3 nucleotides read TGTGCCAGCAGCTCATTCCCAGGGGGCTCCTACAATGAGCAGTTCTTC. Translation gives CASSSFPGGSYNEQFF. The full variable domain, completed using reference TRBV7-3 and TRBJ2-1, is GAGVSQTPSNKVTEKGKYVELRCDPISGHTALYWYRQSLGQGPEFLIYFQGTGAADDSGLPNDRFFAVRPEGSVSTLKIQRTERGDSAVYLCASSSFPGGSYNEQFFGPGTRLTVL.

There are a few counts of this clonotype. V usage is TRBV4-3 and J usage is TRBJ2-1; no definite D call. TRBJ2-7 matches the DNA end more closely, so the J call is doubtful. The CDR3 totals 13 residues. Germline V gene data show CDR1 as LGHNA and CDR2 as YSLEER. CDR3 in amino acids: CASSQDRYNEQYF. The CDR3 DNA is TGCGCCAGCAGCCAAGATCGATACAATGAGCAGTACTTC.

V usage is TRBV9 and J usage is TRBJ1-4, with D maybe TRBD1 (5 bases). Germline loops: CDR1 SGDLS, CDR2 YYNGEE. This CDR3 spans 16 amino acids. Between the trimmed V and J ends, which lost 0 bases and 4 bases, there was a span of 13 bases. The DNA of the CDR3 is TGTGCCAGCAGCGTAGGCGGGGGTGCTATTAATGAAAAACTGTTTTTT. The encoded protein is CASSVGGGAINEKLFF.

The V gene is TRBV3-1, the J gene TRBJ2-2; no reliable D call. Trimming stripped 1 base from V and 2 bases from J, with 8 bases between. Germline V gene data show CDR1 as LGHDT and CDR2 as YNNKEL (reference sequence). The CDR3 sequence is 15 residues long. The chain's CDR3 is CASSQGPENTGELFF. In DNA form, the CDR3 reads TGTGCCAGCAGCCAAGGTCCCGAAAACACCGGGGAGCTGTTTTTT.